This T cell receptor (beta chain) came from a study of vaccination and CD4 T cells after COVID-19. Whole-study context: Overlapping peptides of the spike proteins of SARS-CoV-2, HCoV-NL63, HCoV-OC43 and HCoV-229E were used for cell stimulation.

Findings and limits, study-wide: The median SARS-CoV-2-reactive clonotype number increased from around 21 to 38, without statistical significance.

Oncomine TCR Beta short-read sequencing was applied to DNA from cultured CD4+ T cells. TCRdb re-called the PCR reads through MiXCR, storing one row per CDR3 protein. The profile shows roughly 7,000 distinct CDR3 sequences, 70% to 80% of them singletons. Indicated treatment: roughly 11-day PBMC culture with coronavirus spike peptide pools or control peptides (ViraFEST assay). Germline assignment: CDR1 MNHEY and CDR2 SVGAGI. The V and J ends lost 2 bases and 0 bases, in that order; junction bases with no gene match: 12. The CDR3 spans 19 residues. This clonotype has just one count. Its target is unknown.

The sequence was collected from a human donor who had recovered from COVID-19. The rearrangement uses TRBV6-5 and TRBJ1-5, with TRBD1 matching 8 bases. Sequenced: CD4+ T cells from blood, cultured in vitro. CDR3 sequence reads: CASSYPPRQGTYSNQPQHF. In DNA form, the CDR3 reads TGTGCCAGCAGTTACCCTCCGCGACAGGGGACATATAGCAATCAGCCCCAGCATTTT.